The 28 T cell receptor beta chains listed next were all sequenced from one sample in a study of shared T cell receptors in the human thymus. The protocol was immunoSEQ multiplex PCR, while the TCRdb copy is restricted to in-frame clones and leaves out a portion. The table has hundreds of thousands of clones, over 75% seen once. These data were likewise used in another study, on human thymus T cells.

What was sequenced was thymocytes. Receptor source: a boy younger than two with a congenital heart defect.

The chain joins TRBV5-1 to TRBJ2-1, with 8 bases matching TRBD2. Germline CDR1 is SGHRS and CDR2 is YFSETQ. J gave up 9 bases and V 0 bases, and 11 bases lay outside the gene matches. The CDR3 has 16 amino acids. The CDR3 loop reads CASSLGWERERGEQFF. The CDR3 region has the DNA TGCGCCAGCAGCTTGGGTTGGGAGCGGGAGAGAGGTGAGCAGTTCTTC. Looking up the rest from reference TRBV5-1 and TRBJ2-1 gives the full variable domain: KAGVTQTPRYLIKTRGQQVTLSCSPISGHRSVSWYQQTPGQGLQFLFEYFSETQRNKGNFPGRFSGRQFSNSRSEMNVSTLELGDSALYLCASSLGWERERGEQFFGPGTRLTVL.

The chain couples TRBV27 to TRBJ2-2; D is unclear. Germline V gene sequence: CDR1 MNHEY, CDR2 SMNVEV (reference sequence). The CDR3 has 13 amino acids. Trimming cost V 3 bases and J 6 bases, with 8 bases left between them. The CDR3 coding sequence is TGTGCCAGCAGTTTCCCCTATTCCGGGGAGCTGTTTTTT. It is translated as CASSFPYSGELFF.

This chain links TRBV9 with TRBJ2-3; 7 nucleotides line up with TRBD2. CDR3 length equals 17 residues. Germline V gene data show CDR1 as SGDLS and CDR2 as YYNGEE. With V trimmed by 7 bases and J by 0 bases, 14 bases remained unmatched. The CDR3 here is CASGLAEGLASTDTQYF. The CDR3 region has the DNA TGTGCCAGCGGGCTAGCGGAGGGGCTTGCTAGCACAGATACGCAGTATTTT.

V is TRBV30 and J is TRBJ1-4; maybe TRBD1 (6 bases). Germline CDR1 GTSNPN, CDR2 SVGIG (reference sequence). The CDR3 extends over 16 amino acids. Trimming cost V 0 bases and J 4 bases, with 15 bases left between them. CDR3 residues: CAWSVGNRADNEKLFF. In DNA form, the CDR3 reads TGTGCCTGGAGTGTAGGGAACAGGGCCGATAATGAAAAACTGTTTTTT.

V is TRBV19 and J is TRBJ2-7; possibly TRBD1 for D (6 bases). Trimming left V 0 bases short and J 3 bases short, with 15 bases between. The CDR3 contains 16 residues. Looked up from germline, CDR1 is LNHDA and CDR2 is SQIVND (reference sequence). As DNA, the CDR3 is TGTGCCAGTAGTATAGATGAGTGGCAGGGGAGCTACGAGCAGTACTTC. Protein product: CASSIDEWQGSYEQYF.

This chain connects TRBV4-3 to TRBJ2-5, with 10 bases aligning to TRBD1. Germline loops: CDR1 LGHNA, CDR2 YSLEER. J gave up 4 bases and V 3 bases, and 5 bases lay outside the gene matches. The CDR3 totals 15 residues. The chain's CDR3 is CASSQDRGKGETQYF. In nucleotides, the CDR3 is TGCGCCAGCAGCCAGGACAGGGGGAAAGGAGAGACCCAGTACTTC.

In this sample, this clone turned up a few times. The chain joins TRBV5-6 to TRBJ2-1; D remains unclear. V was pared by 1 base and J by 9 bases, with 17 bases between. In germline, CDR1 is SGHDT, CDR2 YYEEEE. The CDR3 runs to 15 residues. In DNA, the CDR3 is TGTGCCAGCAGCTTGATCCACCCCCACGGTTGTGAGCAGTTCTTC. Translated: CASSLIHPHGCEQFF.

The V gene is TRBV18, the J gene TRBJ2-3, with 11 positions matching TRBD1. The CDR3 is made up of 21 amino acids. Losses at the gene ends were 6 bases for V and 0 bases for J; bases not matched to a gene: 20. The germline CDR1 and CDR2 sequences are KGHSH and LQKENI. The CDR3 DNA reads TGTGCCAGCTCGACTACTAAGACTGGGACAGGGGGTGAGACTAGCACAGATACGCAGTATTTT. It translates to CASSTTKTGTGGETSTDTQYF.

As DNA, the CDR3 is TGTGCCAGCAGTTACTCGAAGGCGCCGACTAGTTACGAGCAGTACTTC. Its protein product is CASSYSKAPTSYEQYF. The V and J genes are TRBV6-6 and TRBJ2-7; a weak D match, TRBD2 (6 bases). The germline V gene has CDR1 MNHNY and CDR2 SVGAGI (reference sequence). The V end was cut by 0 bases, the J end by 4 bases, with 16 bases between. The CDR3 sequence is 16 residues long.

The gene calls are TRBV27 and TRBJ2-5; 12 nucleotides agree with TRBD2. The length of the CDR3 is 16 residues. In germline, CDR1 is MNHEY, CDR2 SMNVEV (reference sequence). With 6 bases clipped from V and 4 bases from J, the junction kept 9 bases outside the gene matches. CDR3 in amino acids: CASSPTSGRWSETQYF. DNA of the CDR3: TGTGCCAGCAGCCCAACTAGCGGGAGGTGGTCAGAGACCCAGTACTTC.

The rearrangement uses TRBV10-2 and TRBJ1-3, with 8 bases that match TRBD1. The germline V gene has CDR1 WSHSY and CDR2 SAAADI. With 2 bases clipped from V and 0 bases from J, the junction kept 3 bases outside the gene matches. This CDR3 is built from 16 residues. The CDR3 spells CASSEPGTGSGNTIYF. The CDR3 nucleotides are TGCGCCAGCAGTGAGCCCGGGACAGGCTCTGGAAACACCATATATTTT.

This clone has a single count. At one of its ends the junction is not consistent with the germline gene, which may arise from a read error. The V call is TRBV7-7, the J call TRBJ2-2; TRBD2 agrees at 8 bases. The length of the CDR3 is 16 residues. From germline, CDR1 is SSHAT and CDR2 FNYEAQ (reference sequence). DNA of the CDR3: TGTGCTAGCAGCTCCCCTAGCGGGTTGATCACCGGGGAGCTGTTTTTT. Its protein is CASSSPSGLITGELFF.

The chain carries TRBV5-1 and TRBJ2-3, with D unresolved. Germline V gene sequence: CDR1 SGHRS, CDR2 YFSETQ. The CDR3 covers 17 residues. Deletions cut 3 bases from V and 1 base from J, with 18 bases between. The CDR3, as DNA: TGCGCCAGCAGCTCCCTTCCAGCGCCCTGGGGCACAGATACGCAGTATTTT. Encoded protein: CASSSLPAPWGTDTQYF. Full variable domain (remainder filled in from reference TRBV5-1 and TRBJ2-3): KAGVTQTPRYLIKTRGQQVTLSCSPISGHRSVSWYQQTPGQGLQFLFEYFSETQRNKGNFPGRFSGRQFSNSRSEMNVSTLELGDSALYLCASSSLPAPWGTDTQYFGPGTRLTVL.

The V gene is TRBV25-1, the J gene TRBJ1-2, with TRBD1 as a possible D gene (6 bases). V lost 4 bases to trimming and J lost 2 bases, with 8 bases between them. Germline V gene sequence: CDR1 MGHDK, CDR2 SYGVNS. The CDR3 spans 13 residues. Here the CDR3 DNA reads TGTGCCAGCAGTGCCGGACAGAACTATGGCTACACCTTC. Encoded protein: CASSAGQNYGYTF.

The genes are TRBV19 and TRBJ2-7, with D possibly TRBD1 on 6 matching bases. Germline V gene lookup returns CDR1 LNHDA and CDR2 SQIVND (reference sequence). The CDR3 loop spans 14 amino acids. Trimming pared 5 bases from V and 2 bases from J, leaving 13 bases between. The CDR3 loop reads CASSARDTTYEQYF. In DNA, the CDR3 is TGTGCCAGTAGTGCCCGGGACACCACCTACGAGCAGTACTTC.

This rearrangement joins TRBV14 to TRBJ2-7, with 16 bases fitting TRBD2. After removal of 2 bases from V and 4 bases from J, the junction contained 20 bases not matched to a gene. The CDR3 consists of 22 residues. Germline loops: CDR1 SGHDN, CDR2 FVKESK. For the CDR3, the DNA is TGTGCCAGCAGCCAAAATGGGGGACTAGCGGGAGGGCCAGCTGGCAAGATTTACGAGCAGTACTTC. Protein: CASSQNGGLAGGPAGKIYEQYF. The full variable domain, its missing parts supplied by reference TRBV14 and TRBJ2-7, is EAGVTQFPSHSVIEKGQTVTLRCDPISGHDNLYWYRRVMGKEIKFLLHFVKESKQDESGMPNNRFLAERTGGTYSTLKVQPAELEDSGVYFCASSQNGGLAGGPAGKIYEQYFGPGTRLTVT.

This clone was seen once. The rearrangement joins TRBV14 to TRBJ1-1; 7 nucleotides agree with TRBD1. CDR3 length equals 16 residues. Germline CDR1 SGHDN, CDR2 FVKESK. After removal of 4 bases from V and 0 bases from J, the junction contained 8 bases not matched to a gene. CDR3 sequence reads: CASSPGQPQMNTEAFF. In DNA form, the CDR3 reads TGTGCCAGCAGCCCGGGACAGCCCCAGATGAACACTGAAGCTTTCTTT.

The chain links TRBV27 to TRBJ2-7; the match to TRBD1 covers 9 bases. Germline loops: CDR1 MNHEY, CDR2 SMNVEV (reference sequence). The CDR3 has 14 amino acids. The junction had 6 bases not matched to a gene; V was cut back by 7 bases and J by 2 bases. CDR3 in DNA: TGTGCCAGCAAGCCGGGGACAGGGACCTACGAGCAGTACTTC. Translating it yields CASKPGTGTYEQYF.

The gene calls are TRBV7-8 and TRBJ2-7; TRBD1 might be the D (6 bases). The CDR3 contains 15 residues. CDR1 is SGHVS, CDR2 FQNEAQ, per germline. V lost 5 bases, J lost 0 bases, and 14 bases lay in between. In DNA, the CDR3 is TGTGCCAGCAGCCCTTCCACAGGGAGCTCCTACGAGCAGTACTTC. Translating gives CASSPSTGSSYEQYF.

The rearrangement joins TRBV15 to TRBJ2-3, with 11 bases identical to TRBD2. CDR1 LNHNV and CDR2 YYDKDF come from the germline V gene (reference sequence). The CDR3 length is 20 residues. V lost 0 bases, J lost 0 bases, and 11 bases stayed unmatched. The CDR3 region has the DNA TGTGCCACCAGCAGAGAGGTAGCGGGACTAGCGGACACTAGCACAGATACGCAGTATTTT. The encoded protein is CATSREVAGLADTSTDTQYF. Using reference TRBV15 and TRBJ2-3 for the parts outside the CDR3, the full variable domain is DAMVIQNPRYQVTQFGKPVTLSCSQTLNHNVMYWYQQKSSQAPKLLFHYYDKDFNNEADTPDNFQSRRPNTSFCFLDIRSPGLGDTAMYLCATSREVAGLADTSTDTQYFGPGTRLTVL.

The rearrangement joins TRBV7-6 to TRBJ2-4; D is perhaps TRBD2 (6 bases). Germline V gene lookup returns CDR1 SGHVS and CDR2 FNYEAQ. V was cut by 3 bases and J by 0 bases, with 18 bases left in between. This CDR3 spans 18 amino acids. Here the CDR3 DNA reads TGTGCCAGCAGCTTGAAACGCGGGATATGGATAGCCAAAAACATTCAGTACTTC. Encoded protein: CASSLKRGIWIAKNIQYF. Together with reference TRBV7-6 and TRBJ2-4, the CDR3 gives the full variable domain: GAGVSQSPRYKVTKRGQDVALRCDPISGHVSLYWYRQALGQGPEFLTYFNYEAQQDKSGLPNDRFSAERPEGSISTLTIQRTEQRDSAMYRCASSLKRGIWIAKNIQYFGAGTRLSVL.

This clone was seen a single time. This chain uses TRBV4-1 with TRBJ2-7; D perhaps matches TRBD1 (5 bases). The length of the CDR3 is 14 residues. V was clipped by 0 bases and J by 2 bases, with 8 bases between them. The germline V gene has CDR1 MGHRA and CDR2 YSYEKL. The CDR3 region is CASSQEDTAYEQYF. The CDR3 DNA sequence: TGCGCCAGCAGCCAAGAGGACACAGCCTACGAGCAGTACTTC.

V is TRBV4-3 and J is TRBJ1-3, with a possible D match to TRBD1 (6 bases). This CDR3 has 18 residues. Germline CDR1 reads LGHNA; CDR2 reads YSLEER. Trimming pared 0 bases from V and 0 bases from J, leaving 15 bases between. CDR3 DNA sequence: TGCGCCAGCAGCCAAGAAATGGGCGGGGGGCCCTCTGGAAACACCATATATTTT. It specifies CASSQEMGGGPSGNTIYF.

The rearrangement joins TRBV7-9 to TRBJ2-5; possible D gene TRBD2, 6 bases. This CDR3 is 14 amino acids long. The germline V gene encodes CDR1 SEHNR and CDR2 FQNEAQ (reference sequence). V lost 8 bases and J lost 3, with 16 bases in between. The CDR3 region has the DNA TGTGCCAGCGAATCGGGAGAACAGAAAGAGACCCAGTACTTC. It translates to CASESGEQKETQYF.

The chain couples TRBV19 to TRBJ1-2; the match to TRBD1 covers 8 bases. V was pared by 8 bases and J by 6 bases, with 8 bases of the junction left unmatched. There are 13 residues in the CDR3. Germline assignment: CDR1 LNHDA and CDR2 SQIVND (reference sequence). The chain's CDR3 is CASSDRGWDGYTF. The CDR3 DNA follows: TGTGCCAGTTCTGACAGGGGTTGGGATGGCTACACCTTC.

The rearrangement uses TRBV4-2 and TRBJ2-7; tentative D call: TRBD2 (5 bases). V dropped 3 bases and J dropped 3 bases, with 21 bases sitting between them. The CDR3 is made up of 17 amino acids. The germline gives CDR1 LGHNA, CDR2 YNFKEQ. CDR3 amino acids: CASSHPLRASRYYEQYF. CDR3 in DNA: TGTGCCAGCAGCCACCCTCTTCGGGCTAGCCGGTACTACGAGCAGTACTTC.

The chain carries TRBV27 and TRBJ1-4; D not certain. CDR1 and CDR2 from the germline V gene are MNHEY and SMNVEV (reference sequence). The CDR3 loop spans 15 amino acids. V lost 5 bases to trimming and J lost 7 bases, with 17 bases between them. CDR3 sequence (DNA): TGTGCCAGCAGTAACCCGGGTGGGAGTGGTGAAAAACTGTTTTTT. It yields the protein CASSNPGGSGEKLFF.

The chain combines TRBV11-2 with TRBJ1-2; 7 nucleotides agree with TRBD1. The CDR3 has 13 amino acids. V gave up 3 bases and J gave up 4 bases; unmatched junction bases: 2. From germline, CDR1 is SGHAT and CDR2 FQNNGV. The CDR3 reads CASSLDRSYGYTF. The CDR3, as DNA: TGTGCCAGCAGCTTGGACAGGTCCTATGGCTACACCTTC. Using reference TRBV11-2 and TRBJ1-2 for the parts outside the CDR3, the full variable domain is EAGVAQSPRYKIIEKRQSVAFWCNPISGHATLYWYQQILGQGPKLLIQFQNNGVVDDSQLPKDRFSAERLKGVDSTLKIQPAKLEDSAVYLCASSLDRSYGYTFGSGTRLTVV.